The 19 T cell receptor beta chains listed next were all sequenced from one sample in a study of OX40 agonist ivuxolimab in advanced cancers. This table comes from immunoSEQ multiplex PCR, and its TCRdb copy is limited to in-frame clones, with some not included. The top ten clones hold approximately 11% of a sample with 70,000 or so clones, 70% to 85% of them seen once. The material sequenced was CD4+ or CD8+ T cells sorted from blood, taken in a trial of the OX40 agonist ivuxolimab. Every receptor here comes from an adult with an advanced solid tumor such as melanoma, head and neck, liver or kidney cancer.

This chain joins TRBV27 and TRBJ2-1; 8 bases are a match to TRBD1. The germline CDR1 and CDR2 sequences are MNHEY and SMNVEV (reference sequence). This CDR3 region has 18 residues. The J segment lost 3 bases and the V segment lost 5 bases, leaving 15 bases of the junction unmatched. CDR3 nucleotides: TGTGCCAGCAGTACGATACGCCAACCGGGACAGGACTACAATGAGCAGTTCTTC. Translating gives CASSTIRQPGQDYNEQFF.

The chain employs TRBV5-4 and TRBJ2-5, with 10 bases aligning to TRBD1. Germline-derived CDR1 and CDR2 are SGHNT and YYREEE (reference sequence). CDR3 length: 14 amino acids. J was trimmed by 3 bases and V by 4 bases; bases with no gene match: 3. CDR3 coding DNA: TGTGCCAGCAGCCCCGGACAGGGGGAAGAGACCCAGTACTTC. It yields the protein CASSPGQGEETQYF. The complete variable domain, with remaining parts taken from reference TRBV5-4 and TRBJ2-5, reads ETGVTQSPTHLIKTRGQQVTLRCSSQSGHNTVSWYQQALGQGPQFIFQYYREEENGRGNFPPRFSGLQFPNYSSELNVNALELDDSALYLCASSPGQGEETQYFGPGTRLLVL.

The chain carries TRBV4-1 and TRBJ1-4, with 10 nucleotides matching TRBD1. The V segment lost 5 bases and the J segment 5 bases; nucleotides outside the gene matches: 8. The CDR3 has 16 residues. Per the germline V gene, CDR1 is MGHRA and CDR2 is YSYEKL. The CDR3 sequence: CASSYLTGGGNEKLFF. The CDR3 DNA reads TGCGCCAGCAGCTATTTGACAGGGGGCGGGAATGAAAAACTGTTTTTT.

This chain links TRBV19 with TRBJ2-2; D remains ambiguous. The V end was cut by 7 bases, the J end by 0 bases, with 6 bases between. There are 13 residues in the CDR3. Germline lookup yields CDR1 LNHDA and CDR2 SQIVND (reference sequence). The CDR3 sequence is CASIRTNTGELFF. Written as DNA, the CDR3 is TGTGCCAGTATTAGGACGAACACCGGGGAGCTGTTTTTT.

The rearrangement joins TRBV9 to TRBJ2-1; D is undetermined. The CDR3 consists of 14 residues. V lost 4 bases to trimming and J lost 7 bases, with 15 bases between them. Germline V lookup: CDR1 SGDLS, CDR2 YYNGEE. The CDR3 sequence: CASSPDDSRNEQFF. The CDR3 bases are TGTGCCAGCAGCCCCGACGACTCTCGGAATGAGCAGTTCTTC.

The chain uses TRBV4-1 and TRBJ1-5, with D perhaps TRBD1 (5 bases). V gave up 5 bases and J gave up 3 bases, with 14 bases separating them. CDR3 length: 15 residues. Germline assignment: CDR1 MGHRA and CDR2 YSYEKL. As DNA, the CDR3 is TGCGCCAGCAGCGCGAGGGACGGGCACAATCAGCCCCAGCATTTT. Translated: CASSARDGHNQPQHF.

This chain links TRBV6-6 with TRBJ2-1; perhaps TRBD1 as D (5 bases). The V gene lost 7 bases and the J gene lost 5 bases, with 9 bases spanning the gap. Germline CDR1 and CDR2: MNHNY and SVGAGI (reference sequence). The CDR3 has 12 amino acids. CDR3 nucleotide sequence: TGTGCCAGCACCCAGACAGACAATGAGCAGTTCTTC. Translated, it gives CASTQTDNEQFF.

The chain carries TRBV19 and TRBJ1-1, with 8 bases aligning to TRBD1. With 3 bases clipped from V and 5 bases from J, the junction kept 8 bases outside the gene matches. This CDR3 is built from 15 residues. CDR1 is LNHDA and CDR2 is SQIVND in the germline V gene (reference sequence). The CDR3 DNA reads TGTGCCAGTAGTATGAAATGGACAGGGAAAACTGAAGCTTTCTTT. Its translation: CASSMKWTGKTEAFF.

The chain couples TRBV7-7 to TRBJ2-1; D uncertain. The CDR3 is 15 amino acids. Trimming removed 1 base at V and 4 bases at J, with 11 bases between. The germline V gene has CDR1 SSHAT and CDR2 FNYEAQ (reference sequence). The CDR3 sequence is CASSLEPVTYNEQFF. The CDR3 DNA is TGTGCCAGCAGCTTAGAGCCGGTTACTTACAATGAGCAGTTCTTC.

The V and J genes are TRBV11-1 and TRBJ2-7; tentatively, D is TRBD2 (5 bases). The CDR3 is 12 residues long. The germline V and J ends were trimmed by 5 bases and 4 bases, with 9 bases remaining between them. Per germline, CDR1 SGHAT and CDR2 FQDESV (reference sequence). DNA for the CDR3: TGTGCCAGCAGCCGGAGCGGATACGAGCAGTACGTC. Translation: CASSRSGYEQYV.

The chain links TRBV7-9 to TRBJ2-3, with D hard to call. Germline values: CDR1 SEHNR, CDR2 FQNEAQ (reference sequence). This CDR3 is built from 13 residues. The V and J ends lost 2 bases and 3 bases respectively, with 6 bases between them. This CDR3 is CASSLTGTDTQYF. CDR3 sequence (DNA): TGTGCCAGCAGCTTAACTGGGACAGATACGCAGTATTTT.

The genes are TRBV7-2 and TRBJ1-4; TRBD1 aligns across 9 bases. Germline CDR1 is SGHTA and CDR2 is FQGNSA. This CDR3 has 14 residues. The V segment lost 5 bases and the J segment 5 bases; nucleotides outside the gene matches: 3. Written as DNA, the CDR3 is TGTGCCAGCAGCCCGGGGACAGGGAATGAAAAACTGTTTTTT. Residues: CASSPGTGNEKLFF. The full variable domain, its missing parts supplied by reference TRBV7-2 and TRBJ1-4, is GAGVSQSPSNKVTEKGKDVELRCDPISGHTALYWYRQSLGQGLEFLIYFQGNSAPDKSGLPSDRFSAERTGGSVSTLTIQRTQQEDSAVYLCASSPGTGNEKLFFGSGTQLSVL.

This clone was seen a few times. This chain links TRBV7-2 with TRBJ1-2; 8 bases are a match to TRBD1. The CDR3 consists of 13 residues. Germline CDR1 and CDR2: SGHTA and FQGNSA. The V and J ends lost 2 bases and 4 bases, in that order; junction bases with no gene match: 0. The chain's CDR3 is CASSLQGAYGYTF. CDR3 bases: TGTGCCAGCAGCTTACAGGGGGCCTATGGCTACACCTTC.

DNA for the CDR3: TGTGCCAGCAGCTTAATGAGTGGGGCAGATACGCAGTATTTT. It encodes CASSLMSGADTQYF. The chain combines TRBV7-2 with TRBJ2-3; D gene uncertain. Per the germline V gene, CDR1 is SGHTA and CDR2 is FQGNSA. The V end was cut by 2 bases, the J end by 4 bases, with 10 bases between. The length of the CDR3 is 14 residues.

V gene TRBV7-9 combines with J gene TRBJ2-2, with 9 bases fitting TRBD1. Germline assignment: CDR1 SEHNR and CDR2 FQNEAQ (reference sequence). V was pared by 5 bases and J by 7 bases, with 5 bases of the junction left unmatched. This CDR3 contains 14 residues. In DNA form, the CDR3 reads TGTGCCAGCAGCCCGCGGACAGGGGTCGGGGAGCTGTTTTTT. Encoded protein: CASSPRTGVGELFF.

The chain is built from TRBV19 and TRBJ2-2; tentatively, D is TRBD1 (5 bases). The CDR3 has 14 residues. Germline assignment: CDR1 LNHDA and CDR2 SQIVND (reference sequence). V was pared by 9 bases and J by 4 bases, with 15 bases between. DNA for the CDR3: TGTGCCAGCTCAGGGCAAGGATCCACCGGGGAGCTGTTTTTT. As protein: CASSGQGSTGELFF.

Within the sample, this clone is medium-sized. This chain links TRBV19 with TRBJ2-2; 7 bases match TRBD1. Germline-derived CDR1 and CDR2 are LNHDA and SQIVND (reference sequence). The CDR3 consists of 16 residues. The V segment lost 0 bases and the J segment 4 bases; nucleotides outside the gene matches: 5. The CDR3: CASSIEGTVLTGELFF. For the CDR3, the DNA is TGTGCCAGTAGTATAGAAGGGACAGTCCTCACCGGGGAGCTGTTTTTT.

V usage is TRBV30 and J usage is TRBJ2-3, with 12 bases that match TRBD2. The germline V gene has CDR1 GTSNPN and CDR2 SVGIG (reference sequence). The CDR3 covers 16 residues. V lost 3 bases, J lost 6 bases, and 10 bases stayed unmatched. For the CDR3, the DNA is TGTGCCTGGAGAACCTCTAGCGGGAGGGCCCCGGATACGCAGTATTTT. Translating it yields CAWRTSSGRAPDTQYF.

The chain employs TRBV7-9 and TRBJ2-5; unclear D gene. The CDR3 is 13 residues long. Trimming pared 5 bases from V and 1 base from J, leaving 8 bases between. CDR1 and CDR2 (germline): SEHNR, FQNEAQ (reference sequence). The CDR3 DNA reads TGTGCCAGCAGCCCGCGCGGCCAAGAGACCCAGTACTTC. It is translated as CASSPRGQETQYF.